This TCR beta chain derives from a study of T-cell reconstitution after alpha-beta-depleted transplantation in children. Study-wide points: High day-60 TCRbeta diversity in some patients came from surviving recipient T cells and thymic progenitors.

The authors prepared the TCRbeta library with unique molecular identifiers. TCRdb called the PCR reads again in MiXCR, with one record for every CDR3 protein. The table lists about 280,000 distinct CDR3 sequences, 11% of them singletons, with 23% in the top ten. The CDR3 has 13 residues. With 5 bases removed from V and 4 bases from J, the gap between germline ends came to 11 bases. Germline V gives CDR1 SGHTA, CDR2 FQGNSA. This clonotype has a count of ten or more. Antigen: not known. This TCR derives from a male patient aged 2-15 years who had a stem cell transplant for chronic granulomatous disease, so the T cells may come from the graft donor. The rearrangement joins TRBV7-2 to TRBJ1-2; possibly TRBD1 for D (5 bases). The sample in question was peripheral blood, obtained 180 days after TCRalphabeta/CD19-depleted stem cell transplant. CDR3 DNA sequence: TGTGCCAGCAGCCGACAGCTACTCTATGGCTACACCTTC. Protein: CASSRQLLYGYTF.